A selection of T cell receptor beta chains follows, all from one sample in a study of cytomegalovirus exposure and HLA in healthy donors. Profiling relied on immunoSEQ multiplex PCR, and the TCRdb table lists in-frame clones only, not all of them. The table records tens of thousands of clones, just under 70% of them present only once. Sequencing used PBMCs. These receptor sequences come from a woman aged 45 to 65 in good health and CMV-seropositive. The CDR3 runs from the conserved cysteine through the conserved F or W.

v_gene	j_gene	CDR3aa
TRBV6-1	TRBJ1-2	CATQDSKDRMSYTF
TRBV27	TRBJ2-7	CASSLMGGGREQYF
TRBV19	TRBJ2-1	CASTFGLADLRTYNEQFF
TRBV19	TRBJ1-2	CASSVGVPNYGYTF
TRBV18	TRBJ2-2	CASSPGDGELFF
TRBV5-1	TRBJ2-7	CASSLDRHISYEQYF
TRBV19	TRBJ1-2	CASSPLDLNYGYTF
TRBV7-8	TRBJ1-1	CASSLVSGEGAEAFF
TRBV9	TRBJ1-3	CASSVGGLSGGNTIYF
TRBV20-1	TRBJ1-1	CSASRPGEAFF
TRBV10-2	TRBJ1-6	CATEGASGNSPLHF
TRBV12-5	TRBJ2-2	CASGLGRTGSGELFF
TRBV19	TRBJ2-1	CASSPLAGVYYNEQFF
TRBV5-5	TRBJ2-7	CASSRVDREYEQYF
TRBV10-1	TRBJ2-1	CASSESDPWAQFF
TRBV5-5	TRBJ1-2	CASSLDRGTYGYTF
TRBV28	TRBJ2-7	CASSSRGGIGLYEQYF
TRBV10-1	TRBJ2-1	CASSVTGSSYNEQFF
TRBV28	TRBJ1-1	CASSLPGTVNTEAFF
TRBV28	TRBJ2-3	CASGGGRTDTQYF
TRBV19	TRBJ2-3	CASTSLRGGPHTDTQYF
TRBV18	TRBJ2-6	CASSPAQGSGANVLTF
TRBV7-2	TRBJ2-7	CASSLVGRWGEQYF
TRBV23-1	TRBJ2-3	CASPAVSVQGIWTSTDTQYF
TRBV9	TRBJ2-7	CASSVEGIAGGSYEQYF
TRBV6-1	TRBJ2-2	CASSESRAPGELFF
TRBV6-6	TRBJ1-4	CASSYSGGNEKLFF
TRBV5-1	TRBJ2-3	CASSLEPTGPTRTDTQYF
TRBV5-5	TRBJ2-5	CASSLQANQETQYF
TRBV29-1	TRBJ2-1	CSVSPGGSSYNEQFF
TRBV2	TRBJ1-4	CANPGTGLWRESTNEKLFF
TRBV19	TRBJ2-5	CASTPGGGQETQYF
TRBV5-1	TRBJ2-3	CASSPQRILSDTQYF
TRBV6-5	TRBJ2-3	CASNAGGNADTQYF
TRBV5-4	TRBJ2-3	CASSRGDTQYF
TRBV6-5	TRBJ1-1	CASSPPGAEAFF
TRBV9	TRBJ2-7	CASSVDGTGIYEQYF
TRBV19	TRBJ2-1	CASSLVTEIAAAPRNEQFF
TRBV29-1	TRBJ1-1	CSVVLIAEAFF
TRBV19	TRBJ2-6	CASSIGAPGGSGANVLTF
TRBV4-3	TRBJ2-7	CASSQARDSLYEQCF
TRBV14	TRBJ1-4	CASSQDDRANEKLFF
TRBV19	TRBJ2-1	CASSPELAGGQAFF
TRBV7-8	TRBJ2-3	CASSLGWGGNTDTQYF
TRBV28	TRBJ2-1	CASSLFSNPSYNEQFF
TRBV4-3	TRBJ2-1	CASSQGTRYNEQFF
TRBV5-1	TRBJ1-6	CASSTEAGGYNSPLHF
TRBV10-3	TRBJ1-2	CASSPNYGYTF
TRBV4-3	TRBJ2-1	CASSYGLAAYNEQFF
TRBV2	TRBJ1-4	CAVSRGARGNEKLFF
TRBV18	TRBJ2-1	CASSPLGLPAHNEQFF
TRBV11-2	TRBJ1-2	CASSPNRETYGYTF
TRBV5-4	TRBJ2-2	CASGGRAKNTGELFF
TRBV6-1	TRBJ2-2	CASSEVPQGAFSGELFF
TRBV7-8	TRBJ1-2	CASSLARRNYGYTF
TRBV5-4	TRBJ2-3	CASSLGLADSDTQYF
TRBV19	TRBJ2-1	CASNGLAPYNEQFF
TRBV12-5	TRBJ2-1	CASGFGVSTLGFF